The 16 T cell receptor beta chains in this list originate from one sample, sequenced in a study of cytomegalovirus exposure and HLA in healthy donors. It was with 60 Vbeta and 13 Jbeta primers that the PCR ran. Some clones are missing from TCRdb's copy, which holds only in-frame ones; the method was immunoSEQ multiplex PCR. The repertoire includes under 140,000 clones, roughly three quarters of them detected once, and roughly 6.2% sits in the top ten. Source material: PBMCs. The receptors were gathered from a man aged 30 to 39 in good health and CMV-seropositive.

This chain uses TRBV5-6 with TRBJ2-5; no clear D gene. The J call may not be correct, given that the DNA end is closer to TRBJ2-7. Germline V CDR1 and CDR2: SGHDT, YYEEEE. The CDR3 covers 15 residues. As DNA, the CDR3 is TGTGCCAGCAGCTTGATTCGCGCGAGCTCCTACGAGCAGTACTTC. The encoded protein is CASSLIRASSYEQYF.

This rearrangement joins TRBV19 to TRBJ2-2; no reliable D call. Germline values: CDR1 LNHDA, CDR2 SQIVND (reference sequence). Trimming stripped 1 base from V and 6 bases from J, with 12 bases between. CDR3 length: 15 residues. In DNA, the CDR3 is TGTGCCAGTAGTATAGTTTGGCTAGACTCCGGGGAGCTGTTTTTT. This translates into CASSIVWLDSGELFF.

J is TRBJ1-5 and V is TRBV19; D call uncertain. Trimming took off 1 base at V and 2 bases at J, with 12 bases between the two ends. The CDR3 extends over 16 amino acids. In germline, CDR1 is LNHDA, CDR2 SQIVND (reference sequence). CDR3 residues: CASSIVLGAGNQPQHF. CDR3 coding DNA: TGTGCCAGTAGTATAGTACTGGGAGCAGGCAATCAGCCCCAGCATTTT.

This clone occurred once. The chain recombines TRBV4-3 with TRBJ2-5; 7 bases fit TRBD2. CDR3 length: 17 residues. Losses at the gene ends were 0 bases for V and 5 bases for J; bases not matched to a gene: 12. Germline V gives CDR1 LGHNA, CDR2 YSLEER. CDR3 sequence reads: CASSQDYGGGSGETQYF. The DNA for the CDR3 is TGCGCCAGCAGCCAAGATTATGGGGGGGGGTCCGGGGAGACCCAGTACTTC.

V is TRBV7-2 and J is TRBJ1-5; D is unclear. The germline V and J ends were trimmed by 3 bases and 7 bases, with 10 bases remaining between them. From germline, CDR1 is SGHTA and CDR2 FQGNSA. The CDR3 totals 13 residues. In DNA form, the CDR3 reads TGTGCCAGCAGCTTGACCGGGTCACAGCCCCAGCATTTT. This encodes CASSLTGSQPQHF.

The rearrangement uses TRBV19 and TRBJ1-5, with 7 bases aligning to TRBD1. V lost 5 bases to trimming and J lost 6 bases; unmatched junction nucleotides: 1. Germline CDR1 LNHDA, CDR2 SQIVND (reference sequence). The CDR3 runs 12 residues. Here the CDR3 DNA reads TGTGCCAGTAGTGGGGACAGTCAGCCCCAGCATTTT. Translation gives CASSGDSQPQHF.

The chain uses TRBV29-1 and TRBJ1-4; D gene uncertain. The CDR3 spans 12 residues. Germline CDR1 reads SQVTM; CDR2 reads ANQGSEA. V lost 6 bases, J lost 8 bases, and 13 bases lay in between. The CDR3, as DNA: TGCAGCGTGGAGGACGGGCACGAAAAACTGTTTTTT. Protein product: CSVEDGHEKLFF. Full variable domain (remainder filled in from reference TRBV29-1 and TRBJ1-4): SAVISQKPSRDICQRGTSLTIQCQVDSQVTMMFWYRQQPGQSLTLIATANQGSEATYESGFVIDKFPISRPNLTFSTLTVSNMSPEDSSIYLCSVEDGHEKLFFGSGTQLSVL.

The chain has TRBV4-1 and TRBJ2-1, with D uncertain. CDR3 length: 16 residues. Germline lookup yields CDR1 MGHRA and CDR2 YSYEKL. Trimming shortened V by 3 bases and J by 2 bases, and 14 bases separated the two germline ends. This CDR3 reads CASSHPILTAYNEQFF. The DNA for the CDR3 is TGCGCCAGCAGCCACCCGATCCTAACAGCCTACAATGAGCAGTTCTTC.

This clone was observed a few times. The V gene is TRBV7-9, the J gene TRBJ1-3, with TRBD1 matching 10 bases. V lost 4 bases to trimming and J lost 8 bases; unmatched junction nucleotides: 8. CDR1 is SEHNR, CDR2 FQNEAQ, per germline (reference sequence). The CDR3 totals 15 residues. The CDR3 sequence: CASSSGRQGADTIYF. CDR3 nucleotides: TGTGCCAGCAGCTCGGGGCGACAGGGGGCGGACACCATATATTTT.

V and J are TRBV18 and TRBJ2-5, with TRBD2 matching 10 bases. The V segment lost 3 bases and the J segment 2 bases; nucleotides outside the gene matches: 3. Germline-derived CDR1 and CDR2 are KGHSH and LQKENI. The CDR3 length is 15 residues. CDR3 nucleotide sequence: TGTGCCAGCTCACCCACTAGCGGGGCACAAGAGACCCAGTACTTC. This sequence encodes CASSPTSGAQETQYF.

This chain joins TRBV19 and TRBJ1-1, with 7 nucleotides matching TRBD1. This CDR3 has 14 amino acids. The germline CDR1 and CDR2 sequences are LNHDA and SQIVND (reference sequence). V lost 5 bases and J lost 6; bases outside the gene matches: 9. The CDR3 sequence: CASSGRQGVAEAFF. CDR3 sequence (DNA): TGTGCCAGTAGTGGAAGACAGGGCGTGGCTGAAGCTTTCTTT.

J is TRBJ2-1 and V is TRBV7-3; 9 bases fit TRBD2. V lost 2 bases to trimming and J lost 8 bases; unmatched junction nucleotides: 10. Germline V gene data show CDR1 as SGHTA and CDR2 as FQGTGA. This CDR3 has 16 residues. In DNA form, the CDR3 reads TGTGCCAGCAGCTTAGAGGGCGGGGGGGCCGGGTATGAGCAGTTCTTC. The encoded protein is CASSLEGGGAGYEQFF.

The chain combines TRBV4-2 with TRBJ2-5, with 8 bases identical to TRBD2. CDR1 and CDR2 (germline): LGHNA, YNFKEQ. The trim removed 1 base at V and 14 bases at J, leaving 6 bases unmatched. CDR3 length: 12 amino acids. CDR3 DNA sequence: TGTGCCAGCAGCCAAGCACTAGGACTAGCCTACTTC. This codes for CASSQALGLAYF.

This clone was seen a single time. In DNA, the CDR3 is TGCGCCAGCAGCTTGGCCGGCAGGGAATTAGACACCATATATTTT. Translation gives CASSLAGRELDTIYF. V gene TRBV5-1 combines with J gene TRBJ1-3, with a weak D call TRBD1 (5 bases). The CDR3 spans 15 residues. CDR1 is SGHRS and CDR2 is YFSETQ in the germline V gene. Trimming took off 0 bases at V and 8 bases at J, with 15 bases between the two ends. Supplemented by reference TRBV5-1 and TRBJ1-3, the full variable domain reads KAGVTQTPRYLIKTRGQQVTLSCSPISGHRSVSWYQQTPGQGLQFLFEYFSETQRNKGNFPGRFSGRQFSNSRSEMNVSTLELGDSALYLCASSLAGRELDTIYFGEGSWLTVV.

The gene calls are TRBV10-2 and TRBJ1-1; D gene ambiguous. Germline CDR1 and CDR2: WSHSY and SAAADI. The CDR3 loop spans 13 amino acids. V dropped 8 bases and J dropped 1 base, with 11 bases sitting between them. The CDR3 nucleotides are TGCGCCAGCCGCTTCTCAGGGAACACTGAAGCTTTCTTT. Residues: CASRFSGNTEAFF.

The rearrangement links TRBV6-6 to TRBJ2-6; D perhaps matches TRBD2 (6 bases). This CDR3 is 15 amino acids long. Germline V CDR1 and CDR2: MNHNY, SVGAGI (reference sequence). V lost 5 bases to trimming and J lost 0 bases, with 8 bases between them. CDR3 residues: CASSDSGSGANVLTF. The CDR3 nucleotides read TGTGCCAGCAGTGATAGCGGCTCTGGGGCCAACGTCCTGACTTTC.